This T cell receptor beta chain is drawn from a study of blood T cell repertoires in COVID-19. Whole-study context: Samples came from the United States, Italy and Spain, spanning acute and convalescent COVID-19. Sample material is recorded as cDNA or gDNA derived from T cells, B-cell-depleted T cells, or PBMCs.

The CDR3 runs to 17 residues. V trimming: 0 bases; J trimming: 2 bases; junction bases outside the gene matches: 4. The germline V gene encodes CDR1 LGHNA and CDR2 YNFKEQ. Authors' processing steps: Reference gene primer amplification in the assay estimated nucleated cell counts. Sequencing was performed with immunoSEQ multiplex PCR; in TCRdb, only in-frame clones are kept and a portion is missing. That table is the source of V, J and clone size, and D and trimming were worked out from the DNA. The repertoire holds 240,000 or so clones, with approximately 86% as singletons. The sequence was collected from a woman aged 25 to 45 who had recovered from COVID-19. The source material was peripheral blood. V and J are TRBV4-2 and TRBJ2-5, with 12 nucleotides matching TRBD2. CDR3: CASSQDPSGGGQETQYF. The CDR3 nucleotides read TGTGCCAGCAGCCAAGATCCTAGCGGGGGGGGTCAAGAGACCCAGTACTTC.